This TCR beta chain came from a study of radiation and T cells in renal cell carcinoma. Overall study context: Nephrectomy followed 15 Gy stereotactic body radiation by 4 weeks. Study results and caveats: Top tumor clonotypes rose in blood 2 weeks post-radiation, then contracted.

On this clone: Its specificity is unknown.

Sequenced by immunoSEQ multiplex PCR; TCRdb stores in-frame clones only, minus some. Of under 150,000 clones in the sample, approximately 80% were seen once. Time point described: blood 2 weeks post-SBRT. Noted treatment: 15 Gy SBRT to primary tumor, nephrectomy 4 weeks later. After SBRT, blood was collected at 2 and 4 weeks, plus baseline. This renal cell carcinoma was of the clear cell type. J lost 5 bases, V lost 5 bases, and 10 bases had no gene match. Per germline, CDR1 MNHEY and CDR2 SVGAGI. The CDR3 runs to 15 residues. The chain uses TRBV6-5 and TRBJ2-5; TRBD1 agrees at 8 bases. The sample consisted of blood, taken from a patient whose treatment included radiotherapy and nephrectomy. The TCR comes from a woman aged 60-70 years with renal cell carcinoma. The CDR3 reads CASSRSPGGGETQYF. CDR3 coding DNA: TGTGCCAGCAGTCGCTCCCCAGGGGGCGGGGAGACCCAGTACTTC.